This record covers a single T cell receptor beta chain. The data derive from a study of blood T cell repertoires in COVID-19. Study-level information: The United States, Italy and Spain provided the acute and convalescent COVID-19 samples.

Clones were sequenced by immunoSEQ multiplex PCR, and TCRdb holds only the in-frame ones, with some missing. The table records 310,000 or so clones, around 89% of them present only once. Germline V lookup: CDR1 MNHEY, CDR2 SMNVEV (reference sequence). Trimming cost V 6 bases and J 6 bases, with 21 bases left between them. The CDR3 length is 15 residues. Recovered Cohort 3 donors showed two negative PCRs, clearance, or symptom resolution. The receptor comes from a woman aged 35 to 49 who had recovered from COVID-19. V and J are TRBV27 and TRBJ2-7; D is ambiguous. The specimen sequenced was PBMCs or T cells enriched from blood (not recorded which). The CDR3 loop is CASSPKLYPRIEQYF. The CDR3 coding sequence is TGTGCCAGCAGCCCCAAACTTTACCCGCGGATCGAGCAGTACTTC.